The 18 T cell receptor beta chains in this list originate from one sample, sequenced in a study of human T cells and chemical hapten exposure. MiXCR was run by TCRdb on the RACE reads, yielding one entry per CDR3 protein. The sample holds approximately 80,000 distinct CDR3 sequences, 13% to 15% seen once. Specified time point: pre-sensitization, week 0. Treatment meaning: therapeutic diphenylcyclopropenone sensitization with weekly scalp DPC. The sample consisted of whole blood, taken in connection with sensitization to the hapten diphenylcyclopropenone (DPC). All receptors derive from a woman aged 50 to 60 with alopecia areata. Some clones in this sample may be carry-over from other donors' samples.

This clonotype was observed a handful of times. This chain uses TRBV5-1 with TRBJ2-5; TRBD2 matches at 12 bases. The V gene's germline CDR1 is SGHRS and CDR2 YFSETQ. Trimming at V came to 7 bases and at J to 1 base, leaving 14 bases not matched to a gene. The CDR3 extends over 18 amino acids. Here the CDR3 reads CASASSGRASASQETQYF. DNA of the CDR3: TGCGCCAGCGCCTCTAGCGGGAGGGCCTCTGCTTCCCAAGAGACCCAGTACTTC. Full variable domain (remainder filled in from reference TRBV5-1 and TRBJ2-5): KAGVTQTPRYLIKTRGQQVTLSCSPISGHRSVSWYQQTPGQGLQFLFEYFSETQRNKGNFPGRFSGRQFSNSRSEMNVSTLELGDSALYLCASASSGRASASQETQYFGPGTRLLVL.

In its sample, this clonotype was seen a few times. The chain recombines TRBV29-1 with TRBJ1-2; TRBD1 might be the D (5 bases). Trimming removed 6 bases from V and 0 bases from J, with 8 bases in between. Looked up from germline, CDR1 is SQVTM and CDR2 is ANQGSEA. The CDR3 covers 12 residues. Here the CDR3 reads CSVGDPNYGYTF. Here the CDR3 DNA reads TGCAGCGTGGGGGACCCTAACTATGGCTACACCTTC.

This clonotype was seen a handful of times. The chain links TRBV30 to TRBJ2-7; D is possibly TRBD2 (6 bases). CDR1 GTSNPN and CDR2 SVGIG come from the germline V gene (reference sequence). V shed 5 bases and J shed 2 bases, with 16 bases lying between them. CDR3 length: 14 amino acids. DNA for the CDR3: TGTGCCTGGCTTCCGGGACTCCGAACCTACGAGCAGTACTTC. Protein sequence: CAWLPGLRTYEQYF.

The CDR3: CASSLRTVTGVRGTEAFF. CDR3 DNA sequence: TGTGCCAGCAGCCTCCGCACGGTGACAGGAGTGCGAGGCACTGAAGCTTTCTTT. The chain combines TRBV11-2 with TRBJ1-1; TRBD1 might be the D (6 bases). CDR1 and CDR2 (germline): SGHAT, FQNNGV. The CDR3 extends over 18 amino acids. Between the trimmed V and J ends, which lost 5 bases and 4 bases, there was a span of 26 bases.

The chain recombines TRBV7-2 with TRBJ2-5, with a weak D call TRBD2 (6 bases). The CDR3 totals 14 residues. Germline V gene data show CDR1 as SGHTA and CDR2 as FQGNSA. V lost 3 bases and J lost 5, with 13 bases in between. In nucleotides, the CDR3 is TGTGCCAGCAGCTTCGGGGGTGTCCGCGAGACCCAGTACTTC. Its protein is CASSFGGVRETQYF. Variable domain in full (rest from reference TRBV7-2 and TRBJ2-5): GAGVSQSPSNKVTEKGKDVELRCDPISGHTALYWYRQSLGQGLEFLIYFQGNSAPDKSGLPSDRFSAERTGGSVSTLTIQRTQQEDSAVYLCASSFGGVRETQYFGPGTRLLVL.

The V gene is TRBV6-2 or TRBV6-3, the J gene TRBJ2-4; 7 bases align to TRBD2. V lost 7 bases to trimming and J lost 5 bases; unmatched junction nucleotides: 8. The CDR3 is 14 residues long. The germline V gene encodes CDR1 MNHEY and CDR2 SVGEGT. In nucleotides, the CDR3 is TGTGCCAGCACTACGACTAGCCCCCAAAACATTCAGTACTTC. Residues: CASTTTSPQNIQYF.

This clonotype is categorized as medium-sized. The chain uses TRBV20-1 and TRBJ2-1; 13 bases map to TRBD2. The ends lost 6 bases at V and 4 bases at J; junction bases unmatched: 6. Germline V gene lookup returns CDR1 DFQATT and CDR2 SNEGSKA (reference sequence). The CDR3 totals 15 residues. The CDR3 sequence is CSARLAGGDYNEQFF. DNA of the CDR3: TGCAGTGCGAGACTAGCGGGAGGCGATTACAATGAGCAGTTCTTC.

The chain employs TRBV27 and TRBJ2-6; tentative D call: TRBD1 (5 bases). V gave up 8 bases and J gave up 2 bases, with 13 bases separating them. The CDR3 loop spans 15 amino acids. CDR1 is MNHEY, CDR2 SMNVEV, per germline (reference sequence). Here the CDR3 reads CASGVWGAGANVLTF. The CDR3 DNA follows: TGTGCCAGCGGGGTATGGGGCGCTGGGGCCAACGTCCTGACTTTC.

The rearrangement joins TRBV6-4 to TRBJ2-3; D not certain. Trimming pared 7 bases from V and 0 bases from J, leaving 11 bases between. The germline CDR1 and CDR2 sequences are MRHNA and SNTAGT. The CDR3 contains 14 residues. CDR3 sequence (DNA): TGTGCCAGCAAGCCCGGTCCAAGCACAGATACGCAGTATTTT. It yields the protein CASKPGPSTDTQYF.

The table lists this clonotype with a few counts. This chain links TRBV29-1 with TRBJ1-2; weak D call: TRBD1 (5 bases). The CDR3 contains 11 residues. The V end was cut by 2 bases, the J end by 8 bases, with 9 bases between. Per germline, CDR1 SQVTM and CDR2 ANQGSEA. The CDR3 nucleotides read TGCAGCGTTGAATGGGGGTACGGCTACACCTTC. The encoded protein is CSVEWGYGYTF.

This clonotype was counted a few times. J is TRBJ2-5 and V is TRBV7-7; D gene ambiguous. Germline loops: CDR1 SSHAT, CDR2 FNYEAQ (reference sequence). V shed 5 bases and J shed 2 bases, with 12 bases lying between them. CDR3 length: 14 residues. CDR3 region: CASSPAGRQETQYF. DNA of the CDR3: TGTGCCAGCAGCCCTGCTGGCCGACAAGAGACCCAGTACTTC.

V and J are TRBV4-1 and TRBJ1-3, with D possibly matching TRBD1 (6 bases). The CDR3 consists of 16 residues. Germline lookup yields CDR1 MGHRA and CDR2 YSYEKL. Trimming removed 4 bases from V and 9 bases from J, with 22 bases in between. CDR3 DNA: TGCGCCAGCAGCCCGCCCCTGAGCAGTAAAGGGGGCACCATATATTTT. This encodes CASSPPLSSKGGTIYF.

The genes are TRBV2 and TRBJ2-3; D unclear. There are 12 residues in the CDR3. Germline-derived CDR1 and CDR2 are SNHLY and FYNNEI. Trimming shortened V by 8 bases and J by 0 bases, and 6 bases separated the two germline ends. CDR3 region: CASSVSTDTQYF. DNA for the CDR3: TGTGCCAGCTCGGTCAGCACAGATACGCAGTATTTT.

The chain uses TRBV20-1 and TRBJ1-2, with 9 nucleotides matching TRBD1. CDR1 and CDR2 from the germline V gene are DFQATT and SNEGSKA (reference sequence). The CDR3 is 14 residues long. V lost 1 base to trimming and J lost 7 bases; unmatched junction nucleotides: 7. Here the CDR3 DNA reads TGCAGTGCTAGAGTCGGGACAGGGAGCTCTGGCTACACCTTC. This sequence encodes CSARVGTGSSGYTF.

The chain couples TRBV19 to TRBJ2-1; TRBD1 matches at 7 bases. Germline lookup yields CDR1 LNHDA and CDR2 SQIVND (reference sequence). J gave up 6 bases and V 4 bases, and 9 bases lay outside the gene matches. The CDR3 covers 15 residues. The CDR3 sequence: CASSTGQEPSNEQFF. CDR3 DNA sequence: TGTGCCAGTAGTACCGGACAGGAACCCTCCAATGAGCAGTTCTTC.

This clonotype has ten or more counts. The V gene is TRBV12-3 or TRBV12-4, the J gene TRBJ2-1; D call uncertain. This CDR3 comprises 12 residues. Trimming removed 6 bases at V and 6 bases at J, with 9 bases between. The CDR3 loop reads CASRGSTNEQFF. CDR3 coding DNA: TGTGCCAGCAGGGGGTCTACCAATGAGCAGTTCTTC.

The chain uses TRBV27 and TRBJ2-7; TRBD2 agrees at 14 bases. Germline CDR1 and CDR2: MNHEY and SMNVEV (reference sequence). The CDR3 covers 17 residues. Losses at the gene ends were 6 bases for V and 2 bases for J; bases not matched to a gene: 9. In nucleotides, the CDR3 is TGTGCCAGCAGCGCGGTGACTAGCGGGAGGGCCCCCTACGAGCAGTACTTC. Translation gives CASSAVTSGRAPYEQYF.

V gene TRBV7-2 combines with J gene TRBJ2-7, with TRBD1 identical over 11 bases. Unmatched junction bases numbered 9, after V lost 5 bases and J lost 9 bases. Germline assignment: CDR1 SGHTA and CDR2 FQGNSA. This CDR3 has 14 residues. The CDR3 here is CASSPGTGGTRQYF. The CDR3 nucleotides are TGTGCCAGCAGCCCGGGGACAGGGGGGACGAGGCAGTACTTC. Filled out from reference TRBV7-2 and TRBJ2-7, the complete variable domain reads GAGVSQSPSNKVTEKGKDVELRCDPISGHTALYWYRQSLGQGLEFLIYFQGNSAPDKSGLPSDRFSAERTGGSVSTLTIQRTQQEDSAVYLCASSPGTGGTRQYFGPGTRLTVT.